The clone carrying this TCR beta chain was picked up one time. V dropped 0 bases and J dropped 5 bases, with 6 bases sitting between them. CDR1 is LGHNA and CDR2 is YSLEER in the germline V gene. This CDR3 contains 13 residues. This entry belongs to a study of T cells in localized non-small cell lung cancer. The repertoire was sequenced with immunoSEQ multiplex PCR; TCRdb's copy has only in-frame clones and lacks some. The data contain around 70,000 clones, about 86% of them singletons. This sample comprised peripheral blood, obtained before any cancer treatment. The source of this sequence is a male donor aged 60 or over with stage III squamous cell lung carcinoma. V usage is TRBV4-3 and J usage is TRBJ2-3; D call uncertain. The CDR3 is CASSQEEQDTQYF. The CDR3 nucleotides read TGCGCCAGCAGCCAAGAAGAGCAAGATACGCAGTATTTT.